This record covers a single TCR beta chain. Random hexamers were used to reverse transcribe an amount of roughly 0.45 to 1 ug RNA. TCRdb reprocessed the immunoSEQ multiplex PCR reads with MiXCR, giving one entry per CDR3 protein. Seen here are roughly 110,000 distinct CDR3 sequences, roughly 95% observed once, and the top ten hold roughly 0.38%. This CDR3 has 14 residues. Trimming removed 4 bases from V and 2 bases from J, with 12 bases in between. The germline CDR1 and CDR2 sequences are SGHDN and FVKESK. This sample was included in a study of CD8 T cells in Susac syndrome. The chain uses TRBV14 and TRBJ2-7; a possible D gene is TRBD2 (6 bases). This TCR derives from a human donor with Susac syndrome. The sample comprised CD8+ T cells from PBMCs. CDR3 loop: CASSPSGLTYEQYF. In nucleotides, the CDR3 is TGTGCCAGCAGCCCCTCGGGACTGACCTACGAGCAGTACTTC.